The next 14 T cell receptor beta chains were all read from a single sample in a study of blood T cell repertoires in COVID-19. The assay was immunoSEQ multiplex PCR, and TCRdb's table has in-frame clones only and misses some. The sample shows 200,000 to 250,000 clones, under 90% of them seen only once. Sequencing was carried out using peripheral blood. The receptors were sampled from a woman of 80 years or more with acute or convalescent COVID-19.

The chain is built from TRBV12-3 or TRBV12-4 and TRBJ2-7; D is unclear. The CDR3 length is 11 residues. The V gene lost 8 bases and the J gene lost 1 base, with 6 bases spanning the gap. This chain's CDR3 is CASGGSYEQYF. In DNA form, the CDR3 reads TGTGCCAGCGGCGGATCCTACGAGCAGTACTTC.

The genes are TRBV28 and TRBJ1-2; TRBD1 agrees at 7 bases. CDR1 is MDHEN, CDR2 SYDVKM, per germline. The CDR3 has 12 amino acids. V shed 8 bases, J shed 8 bases, and the junction held 8 bases outside the gene matches. CDR3 sequence: CASSDRASGYTF. The DNA for the CDR3 is TGTGCCAGCTCCGACAGGGCCTCCGGCTACACCTTC.

This clone was seen just once. This chain connects TRBV7-9 to TRBJ1-6; D uncertain. The CDR3 runs 14 residues. CDR1 and CDR2 (germline): SEHNR, FQNEAQ (reference sequence). Between the trimmed V and J ends, which lost 1 base and 5 bases, there was a span of 6 bases. The CDR3 bases are TGTGCCAGCAGCTTAGGGGCAGATAATTCACCCCTCCACTTT. Amino acids: CASSLGADNSPLHF.

V and J are TRBV25-1 and TRBJ2-3; 11 nucleotides line up with TRBD2. Trimming at V came to 1 base and at J to 2 bases, leaving 8 bases not matched to a gene. The V gene's germline CDR1 is MGHDK and CDR2 SYGVNS. The CDR3 is 18 amino acids. The CDR3 DNA follows: TGTGCCAGCAGTGAATCTGGGACTAGCGGATCGCTCACAGATACGCAGTATTTT. The encoded protein is CASSESGTSGSLTDTQYF.

The chain links TRBV10-2 to TRBJ2-3; maybe TRBD1 (6 bases). V was shortened by 10 bases and J by 3 bases, with 17 bases between the two germline ends. Germline V gives CDR1 WSHSY, CDR2 SAAADI. The CDR3 loop spans 14 amino acids. The CDR3 protein is CATQRGGQTDTQYF. The CDR3 DNA sequence: TGCGCCACCCAGCGTGGGGGCCAAACAGATACGCAGTATTTT.

The chain employs TRBV6-5 and TRBJ1-5, with 7 nucleotides matching TRBD1. J gave up 4 bases and V 5 bases, and 8 bases lay outside the gene matches. There are 15 residues in the CDR3. Germline values: CDR1 MNHEY, CDR2 SVGAGI. This chain's CDR3 is CASSLTTGRNQPQHF. The CDR3, as DNA: TGTGCCAGCAGTCTTACGACAGGGCGGAATCAGCCCCAGCATTTT.

The CDR3 region is CASSQLPRGTEAFF. For the CDR3, the DNA is TGTGCCAGCAGCCAACTCCCACGGGGCACTGAAGCTTTCTTT. This chain joins TRBV7-2 and TRBJ1-1; D is unresolved. Germline V lookup: CDR1 SGHTA, CDR2 FQGNSA. Trimming removed 5 bases at V and 4 bases at J, with 14 bases between. CDR3 length: 14 amino acids.

V usage is TRBV6-5 and J usage is TRBJ2-1; 9 nucleotides match TRBD1. The CDR3 contains 15 residues. The junction had 9 bases not matched to a gene; V was cut back by 6 bases and J by 6 bases. Germline CDR1 MNHEY, CDR2 SVGAGI. The CDR3 spells CASSRGQGRGNEQFF. The CDR3 DNA reads TGTGCCAGCAGCAGGGGACAGGGTCGGGGCAATGAGCAGTTCTTC.

Comment on this clone: This sample also contains other DNA sequences that code for the same CDR3. The chain carries TRBV18 and TRBJ1-5, with D possibly TRBD1 on 5 matching bases. This CDR3 region has 13 residues. Germline V lookup: CDR1 KGHSH, CDR2 LQKENI. V was pared by 3 bases and J by 4 bases, with 7 bases between. In nucleotides, the CDR3 is TGTGCCAGCTCACCTCAGGGAAATCAGCCCCAGCATTTT. Translated, it gives CASSPQGNQPQHF.

This clone was counted a single time. The chain is built from TRBV4-3 and TRBJ1-6; 7 bases map to TRBD1. Trimming took 1 base from V and 7 from J; bases not matched to a gene: 7. The CDR3 length is 16 residues. Germline CDR1 is LGHNA and CDR2 is YSLEER. CDR3: CASSQANRGPNSPLHF. Written as DNA, the CDR3 is TGCGCCAGCAGCCAAGCAAACAGGGGACCGAATTCACCCCTCCACTTT.

The genes are TRBV3-1 (or the pseudogene TRBV3-2) and TRBJ1-1; D ambiguous. In germline, CDR1 is LGHDT, CDR2 YNNKEL (reference sequence). Trimming took off 2 bases at V and 2 bases at J, with 9 bases between the two ends. This CDR3 spans 14 amino acids. Here the CDR3 DNA reads TGTGCCAGCAGCCAAAATCGACTCAACACTGAAGCTTTCTTT. It specifies CASSQNRLNTEAFF.

V gene TRBV7-2 combines with J gene TRBJ1-2, with a weak D call TRBD1 (5 bases). Between the trimmed V and J ends, which lost 1 base and 2 bases, there was a span of 14 bases. In germline, CDR1 is SGHTA, CDR2 FQGNSA. This CDR3 comprises 16 residues. This chain's CDR3 is CASSLGAGQLNYGYTF. DNA of the CDR3: TGTGCCAGCAGCTTAGGGGCGGGGCAGCTAAACTATGGCTACACCTTC.

This chain joins TRBV19 and TRBJ2-4; 7 nucleotides agree with TRBD1. This CDR3 is 19 amino acids long. In germline, CDR1 is LNHDA, CDR2 SQIVND (reference sequence). The V gene end was trimmed by 0 bases and the J gene end by 0 bases; junction bases not matched to a gene: 11. The CDR3 is CASSIDPGTENLAKNIQYF. The CDR3 DNA reads as TGTGCCAGTAGTATAGACCCAGGGACAGAAAACTTAGCCAAAAACATTCAGTACTTC.

The chain combines TRBV18 with TRBJ2-7; 16 nucleotides line up with TRBD2. Germline V gives CDR1 KGHSH, CDR2 LQKENI. The CDR3 has 17 amino acids. Trimming removed 3 bases from V and 7 bases from J; junction bases left unmatched: 9. The CDR3 reads CASSPGTSGGASGEQYF. The CDR3 DNA sequence: TGTGCCAGCTCACCCGGGACTAGCGGGGGGGCCTCGGGAGAGCAGTACTTC.